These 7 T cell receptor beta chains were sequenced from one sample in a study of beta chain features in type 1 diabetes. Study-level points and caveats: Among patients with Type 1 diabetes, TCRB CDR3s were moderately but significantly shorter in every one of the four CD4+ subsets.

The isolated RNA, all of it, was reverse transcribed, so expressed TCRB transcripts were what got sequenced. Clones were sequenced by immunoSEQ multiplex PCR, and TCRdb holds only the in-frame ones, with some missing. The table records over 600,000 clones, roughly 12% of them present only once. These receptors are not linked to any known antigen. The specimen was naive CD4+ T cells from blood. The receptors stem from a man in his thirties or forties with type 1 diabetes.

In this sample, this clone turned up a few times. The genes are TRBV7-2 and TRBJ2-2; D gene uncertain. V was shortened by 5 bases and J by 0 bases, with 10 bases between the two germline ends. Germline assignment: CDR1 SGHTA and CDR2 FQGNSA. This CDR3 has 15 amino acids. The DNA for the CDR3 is TGTGCCAGCAGCGAATTAGCAGCGAACACCGGGGAGCTGTTTTTT. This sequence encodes CASSELAANTGELFF.

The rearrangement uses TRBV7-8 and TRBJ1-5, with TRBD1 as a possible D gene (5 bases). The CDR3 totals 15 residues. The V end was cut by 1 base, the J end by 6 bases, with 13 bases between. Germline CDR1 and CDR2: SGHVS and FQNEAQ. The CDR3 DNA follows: TGTGCCAGCAGCTTAGTTTCTACAGGTGGTCAGCCCCAGCATTTT. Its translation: CASSLVSTGGQPQHF. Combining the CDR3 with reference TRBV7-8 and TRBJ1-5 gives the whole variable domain GAGVSQSPRYKVAKRGQDVALRCDPISGHVSLFWYQQALGQGPEFLTYFQNEAQLDKSGLPSDRFFAERPEGSVSTLKIQRTQQEDSAVYLCASSLVSTGGQPQHFGDGTRLSIL.

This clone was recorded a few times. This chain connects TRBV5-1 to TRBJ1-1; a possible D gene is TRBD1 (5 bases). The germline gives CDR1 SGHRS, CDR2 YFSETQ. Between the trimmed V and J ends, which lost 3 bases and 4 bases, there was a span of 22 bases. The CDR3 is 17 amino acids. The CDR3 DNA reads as TGCGCCAGCAGCTGGGGCCCCGGAGGGGATGGAGTCACTGAAGCTTTCTTT. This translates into CASSWGPGGDGVTEAFF. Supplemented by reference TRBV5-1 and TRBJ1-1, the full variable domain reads KAGVTQTPRYLIKTRGQQVTLSCSPISGHRSVSWYQQTPGQGLQFLFEYFSETQRNKGNFPGRFSGRQFSNSRSEMNVSTLELGDSALYLCASSWGPGGDGVTEAFFGQGTRLTVV.

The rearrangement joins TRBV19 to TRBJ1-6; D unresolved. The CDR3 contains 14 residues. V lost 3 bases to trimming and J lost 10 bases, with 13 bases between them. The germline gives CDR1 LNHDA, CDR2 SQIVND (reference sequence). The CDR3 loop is CASSIQTSLSPLHF. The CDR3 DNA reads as TGTGCCAGTAGTATCCAGACCAGTTTGTCACCCCTCCACTTT. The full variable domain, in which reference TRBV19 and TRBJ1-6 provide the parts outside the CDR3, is DGGITQSPKYLFRKEGQNVTLSCEQNLNHDAMYWYRQDPGQGLRLIYYSQIVNDFQKGDIAEGYSVSREKKESFPLTVTSAQKNPTAFYLCASSIQTSLSPLHFGNGTRLTVT.

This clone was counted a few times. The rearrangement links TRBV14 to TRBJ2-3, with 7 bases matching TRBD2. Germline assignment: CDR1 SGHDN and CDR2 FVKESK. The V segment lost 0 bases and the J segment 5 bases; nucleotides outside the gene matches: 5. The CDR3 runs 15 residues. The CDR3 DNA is TGTGCCAGCAGCCAAGATCTGGGGGGGAAAGATACGCAGTATTTT. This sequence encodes CASSQDLGGKDTQYF.

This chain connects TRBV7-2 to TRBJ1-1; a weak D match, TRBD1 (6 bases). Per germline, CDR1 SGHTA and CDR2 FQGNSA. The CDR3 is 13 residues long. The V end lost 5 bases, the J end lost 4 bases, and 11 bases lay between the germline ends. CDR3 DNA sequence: TGTGCCAGCAGCATGACAGGAGGCACTGAAGCTTTCTTT. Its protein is CASSMTGGTEAFF.

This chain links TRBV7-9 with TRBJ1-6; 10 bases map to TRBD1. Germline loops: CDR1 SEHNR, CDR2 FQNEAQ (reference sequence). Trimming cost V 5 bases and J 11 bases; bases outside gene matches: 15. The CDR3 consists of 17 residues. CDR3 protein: CASSPKIRDRGDPPLHF. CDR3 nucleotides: TGTGCCAGCAGCCCGAAGATCCGGGACAGGGGTGATCCACCCCTCCACTTT.